The 16 T cell receptor beta chains below were found in one sample sequenced in a study of blood T cell repertoires in COVID-19. Only in-frame clones appear in the TCRdb table, and some are missing; sequencing was by immunoSEQ multiplex PCR. The profile shows about 190,000 clones, approximately 81% of them singletons. Material for sequencing was peripheral blood. These receptors were collected from a human donor in a cohort sampled during active COVID-19.

The chain is built from TRBV4-1 and TRBJ2-3; TRBD1 matches 7 bases. This CDR3 comprises 15 residues. Trimming cost V 1 base and J 2 bases; bases outside gene matches: 3. Per germline, CDR1 MGHRA and CDR2 YSYEKL. CDR3 sequence reads: CASSQGTGYTDTQYF. Here the CDR3 DNA reads TGCGCCAGCAGCCAAGGGACAGGTTACACAGATACGCAGTATTTT.

The CDR3 region has the DNA TGTGCCAGCAGTCTACGGTCAGGGGGCGACGAGCAGTACGTC. Residues: CASSLRSGGDEQYV. This chain connects TRBV6-5 to TRBJ2-7; 8 bases align to TRBD1. J was trimmed by 5 bases and V by 5 bases; bases with no gene match: 8. The CDR3 is 14 residues long. CDR1 and CDR2 (germline): MNHEY, SVGAGI.

This clone was recorded once. J is TRBJ2-3 and V is TRBV29-1; maybe TRBD1 (5 bases). V was shortened by 8 bases and J by 1 base, with 16 bases between the two germline ends. The CDR3 covers 14 residues. Germline CDR1 reads SQVTM; CDR2 reads ANQGSEA. In DNA, the CDR3 is TGCAGCACCAAGACAGCGACGGGCACAGATACGCAGTATTTT. This encodes CSTKTATGTDTQYF.

The V call is TRBV29-1, the J call TRBJ1-1; D gene unclear. The germline CDR1 and CDR2 sequences are SQVTM and ANQGSEA. The CDR3 spans 11 residues. With 7 bases removed from V and 0 bases from J, the gap between germline ends came to 6 bases. CDR3 region: CSGELNTEAFF. CDR3 nucleotides: TGCAGCGGGGAGTTGAACACTGAAGCTTTCTTT.

In nucleotides, the CDR3 is TGTGCCAGCAGCCCAGGAACGCGGGGTGAAGCTTTCTTT. It codes for CASSPGTRGEAFF. V and J are TRBV11-2 and TRBJ1-1; D unresolved. V lost 5 bases and J lost 7, with 14 bases in between. The CDR3 length is 13 residues. Looked up from germline, CDR1 is SGHAT and CDR2 is FQNNGV.

This chain links TRBV5-4 with TRBJ2-7; TRBD2 might be the D (6 bases). Trimming stripped 4 bases from V and 4 bases from J, with 18 bases between. Germline assignment: CDR1 SGHNT and CDR2 YYREEE (reference sequence). The CDR3 length is 15 residues. Here the CDR3 reads CASSNAGLPKYEQYF. In nucleotides, the CDR3 is TGTGCCAGCAGCAATGCGGGGCTCCCGAAGTACGAGCAGTACTTC.

The J gene is TRBJ2-1, the V gene TRBV19; D gene ambiguous. Trimming took off 7 bases at V and 5 bases at J, with 15 bases between the two ends. CDR1 is LNHDA and CDR2 is SQIVND in the germline V gene (reference sequence). CDR3 length: 14 amino acids. DNA for the CDR3: TGTGCCAGTAATGATCGTCTAGACCACAATGAGCAGTTCTTC. Protein product: CASNDRLDHNEQFF. Looking up the rest from reference TRBV19 and TRBJ2-1 gives the full variable domain: DGGITQSPKYLFRKEGQNVTLSCEQNLNHDAMYWYRQDPGQGLRLIYYSQIVNDFQKGDIAEGYSVSREKKESFPLTVTSAQKNPTAFYLCASNDRLDHNEQFFGPGTRLTVL.

This chain joins TRBV27 and TRBJ1-2; 7 bases map to TRBD1. The V and J ends lost 5 bases and 5 bases, in that order; junction bases with no gene match: 23. The CDR3 is 19 amino acids. CDR1 is MNHEY and CDR2 is SMNVEV in the germline V gene (reference sequence). The CDR3 bases are TGTGCCAGCAGTACGCTCGTACAGGGGCAAGCGATTCCCGAGTATGGCTACACCTTC. Translated: CASSTLVQGQAIPEYGYTF.

CDR3 nucleotide sequence: TGTGCCAGCAGCGGACCGGGACAGGGGAATTCACCCCTCCACTTT. Protein product: CASSGPGQGNSPLHF. The genes are TRBV9 and TRBJ1-6, with 10 bases fitting TRBD1. CDR3 length: 15 residues. Germline V gene lookup returns CDR1 SGDLS and CDR2 YYNGEE. V was clipped by 3 bases and J by 7 bases; unmatched bases: 4. The whole variable domain, filled in from reference TRBV9 and TRBJ1-6, reads DSGVTQTPKHLITATGQRVTLRCSPRSGDLSVYWYQQSLDQGLQFLIQYYNGEERAKGNILERFSAQQFPDLHSELNLSSLELGDSALYFCASSGPGQGNSPLHFGNGTRLTVT.

CDR3 amino acids: CASSESQGRGGYTF. The CDR3 DNA is TGTGCCAGCAGTGAATCCCAGGGCCGTGGCGGCTACACCTTC. This sequence joins TRBV2 and TRBJ1-2; D perhaps matches TRBD1 (5 bases). This CDR3 is built from 14 residues. V lost 2 bases and J lost 8, with 15 bases in between. Germline V gene data show CDR1 as SNHLY and CDR2 as FYNNEI.

The genes are TRBV6-5 and TRBJ1-4; 7 nucleotides align to TRBD1. The CDR3 runs 16 residues. J was trimmed by 3 bases and V by 2 bases; bases with no gene match: 6. Germline V gene lookup returns CDR1 MNHEY and CDR2 SVGAGI. In nucleotides, the CDR3 is TGTGCCAGCAGTTACCGGACAGGCCGTCCTAATGAAAAACTGTTTTTT. It yields the protein CASSYRTGRPNEKLFF.

The chain has TRBV6-5 and TRBJ1-2, with 10 bases fitting TRBD1. V dropped 6 bases and J dropped 4; count of bases not matched to a gene: 8. The CDR3 is made up of 15 amino acids. The germline gives CDR1 MNHEY, CDR2 SVGAGI. In DNA, the CDR3 is TGTGCCAGCAGACGACAGGGGGCTTCCCCCTATGGCTACACCTTC. This translates into CASRRQGASPYGYTF.

J is TRBJ1-6 and V is TRBV23-1; TRBD1 might be the D (5 bases). TRBV23-1 is an open reading frame, and its role is uncertain. The CDR3 has 16 residues. Trimming removed 6 bases from V and 5 bases from J, with 17 bases in between. CDR3 sequence (DNA): TGCGCCAGCAGAGGAACGCGGGGCGTAAATAATTCACCCCTCCACTTT. It encodes CASRGTRGVNNSPLHF.

DNA for the CDR3: TGTGCCAGCAGTCCAATCTGGACAGGGGGTACTGAAGCTTTCTTT. Its translation: CASSPIWTGGTEAFF. The J gene is TRBJ1-1, the V gene TRBV6-6; 10 nucleotides align to TRBD1. The J segment lost 5 bases and the V segment lost 5 bases, leaving 8 bases of the junction unmatched. CDR1 MNHNY and CDR2 SVGAGI come from the germline V gene (reference sequence). This CDR3 spans 15 amino acids.

The J gene is TRBJ1-2, the V gene TRBV5-4; D uncertain. CDR3 length equals 14 residues. Trimming cost V 2 bases and J 4 bases, with 12 bases left between them. The germline V gene encodes CDR1 SGHNT and CDR2 YYREEE (reference sequence). Here the CDR3 reads CASSFFGGGYGYTF. The CDR3 nucleotides are TGTGCCAGCAGCTTCTTCGGAGGTGGCTATGGCTACACCTTC.

The chain uses TRBV2 and TRBJ1-3; the D is unclear. The V end was cut by 6 bases, the J end by 8 bases, with 14 bases between. Germline V gives CDR1 SNHLY, CDR2 FYNNEI. This CDR3 is built from 13 residues. CDR3 loop: CASRDFGVHTIYF. The CDR3 DNA reads as TGTGCCAGCAGAGACTTCGGGGTTCACACCATATATTTT.